The rows below give T cell receptor beta chains drawn from one sample of a study of shared clonotypes between healthy human individuals. TCRdb's copy holds only in-frame clones and misses some; the assay was immunoSEQ multiplex PCR. The sample includes about 770,000 clones, roughly 72% of them seen just once. Material: memory CD4+ T cells sorted from blood. These receptors all come from a woman aged 25 to 39 in good health. Both conserved end residues are part of each CDR3. D genes are given only for firm matches. Clone size is shown for a subset of rows, as once, few, many or a class of expanded clone.

TRBJ2-3 TRBV13 12 NA once TGTGCCAGCAGCACCCCCAAAGATACGCAGTATTTT CASSTPKDTQYF
TRBJ2-2 TRBV9 13 NA NA TGTGCCAGCAGCGTAGTCTATACCGGGGAGCTGTTTTTT CASSVVYTGELFF
TRBJ2-3 TRBV10-2 15 TRBD2 NA TGCGCCAGCAGTGAGGCTAGCGGGAGATCAGATACGCAGTATTTT CASSEASGRSDTQYF
TRBJ2-7 TRBV11-2 17 TRBD2 once TGTGCCAGCAGCACCCCGCTTAGCGGGAGCACTTCCTACGAGCAGTACTTC CASSTPLSGSTSYEQYF
TRBJ2-5 TRBV15 14 NA NA TGTGCCACCAGCAGAGGAAACCTACAAGAGACCCAGTACTTC CATSRGNLQETQYF
TRBJ2-3 TRBV5-8 16 NA NA TGTGCCAGCAGCAGGGACCTAGTTGGCCCAGCAGATACGCAGTATTTT CASSRDLVGPADTQYF
TRBJ2-1 TRBV25-1 16 TRBD2 many TGTGCCAGCAGTGATAATGGACTAGCGCGCTACAATGAGCAGTTCTTC CASSDNGLARYNEQFF
TRBJ1-6 TRBV11-2 12 NA few TGTGCCAGCAGCTTAGATCATTCACCCCTCCACTTT CASSLDHSPLHF
TRBJ2-3 TRBV7-3 15 TRBD1 NA TGTGCCAGCAGCTACAGGGGGGCCAACACAGATACGCAGTATTTT CASSYRGANTDTQYF
TRBJ1-3 TRBV18 14 NA NA TGTGCCAGCTCACCCGGGGGCTCCGGAAACACCATATATTTT CASSPGGSGNTIYF
TRBJ1-2 TRBV12-5 16 NA few TGTGCTAGTGGTTTGGTAGTGACAACGGGAACTTATGGCTACACCTTC CASGLVVTTGTYGYTF
TRBJ2-2 TRBV4-1 15 NA NA TGCGCCAGCAGCCAAATGACGGGGATCACCGGGGAGCTGTTTTTT CASSQMTGITGELFF
TRBJ2-1 TRBV7-2 17 TRBD2 NA TGTGCCAGCAGCTTAGGCTTTCTTGGTAGCGGGTACAATGAGCAGTTCTTC CASSLGFLGSGYNEQFF
TRBJ1-1 TRBV4-2 12 NA few TGTGCCAGCAGAGGGGTGAACACTGAAGCTTTCTTT CASRGVNTEAFF
TRBJ1-1 TRBV5-5 14 NA NA TGTGCCAGCAGCTTCCAAGCTGAGGGCACTGAAGCTTTCTTT CASSFQAEGTEAFF
TRBJ2-7 TRBV18 12 NA NA TGTGCCAGCTCACCAGAAGGGTACGAGCAGTACTTC CASSPEGYEQYF
TRBJ2-2 TRBV5-1 15 NA NA TGCGCCAGCAGCTTACGGTCAGAGAACACCGGGGAGCTGTTTTTT CASSLRSENTGELFF
TRBJ2-2 TRBV19 13 NA NA TGTGCCAGTAGGTCGGGAAACACCGGGGAGCTGTTTTTT CASRSGNTGELFF
TRBJ2-7 TRBV5-4 14 TRBD2 NA TGTGCCAGCAGCTCACCGGGACTAGCGTACGAGCAGTACTTC CASSSPGLAYEQYF
TRBJ2-1 TRBV7-8 13 NA NA TGTGCCAGCAGCTTTCAGGGGGGCAATGAGCAGTTCTTC CASSFQGGNEQFF
TRBJ1-5 TRBV6-5 15 NA once TGTGCCAGCAGGCCCGACAGAAGGCCTAATCAGCCCCAGCATTTT CASRPDRRPNQPQHF
TRBJ2-7 TRBV18 13 NA NA TGTGCCAGCTCACCGACTGGCTCCTACGAGCAGTACTTC CASSPTGSYEQYF
TRBJ1-4 TRBV28 12 NA NA TGTGCCAGCAGTTTTACATCCCGGTCGGTGTTTTTT CASSFTSRSVFF
TRBJ2-7 TRBV6-1 13 NA few TGTGCCAGCAGTGACTCGGGGTCCTACGAGCAGTACTTC CASSDSGSYEQYF
TRBJ2-3 TRBV7-8 12 NA NA TGTGCCAGCAGTCCTGGGGCAGATACGCAGTATTTT CASSPGADTQYF
TRBJ1-2 TRBV2 14 NA many TGTGCCAGCACTTCTCAGTTGGTAAACTATGGCTACACCTTC CASTSQLVNYGYTF
TRBJ2-5 TRBV28 13 TRBD1 NA TGTGCCATAGGGGACAGGGGGTCGGAGACCCAGTACTTC CAIGDRGSETQYF
TRBJ2-5 TRBV29-1 10 NA NA TGCAGCGCTGAACAGAAGACCCAGTACTTC CSAEQKTQYF
TRBJ1-4 TRBV4-1 16 NA NA TGCGCCAGCAGACGCGCCCCATCCCAGGGAAGTGAAAAACTGTTTTTT CASRRAPSQGSEKLFF
TRBJ2-2 TRBV9 14 NA NA TGTGCCAGCAGCGTAAACCGATACACCGGGGAGCTGTTTTTT CASSVNRYTGELFF
TRBJ2-3 TRBV7-2 18 NA NA TGTGCCAGCAGCTTACTAGCGAGGGGACACCGGATTACAGATACGCAGTATTTT CASSLLARGHRITDTQYF
TRBJ2-5 TRBV27 15 TRBD2 NA TGTGCCAGCAGGGGGAGCGGGAGGGCCGTAAAGACCCAGTACTTC CASRGSGRAVKTQYF